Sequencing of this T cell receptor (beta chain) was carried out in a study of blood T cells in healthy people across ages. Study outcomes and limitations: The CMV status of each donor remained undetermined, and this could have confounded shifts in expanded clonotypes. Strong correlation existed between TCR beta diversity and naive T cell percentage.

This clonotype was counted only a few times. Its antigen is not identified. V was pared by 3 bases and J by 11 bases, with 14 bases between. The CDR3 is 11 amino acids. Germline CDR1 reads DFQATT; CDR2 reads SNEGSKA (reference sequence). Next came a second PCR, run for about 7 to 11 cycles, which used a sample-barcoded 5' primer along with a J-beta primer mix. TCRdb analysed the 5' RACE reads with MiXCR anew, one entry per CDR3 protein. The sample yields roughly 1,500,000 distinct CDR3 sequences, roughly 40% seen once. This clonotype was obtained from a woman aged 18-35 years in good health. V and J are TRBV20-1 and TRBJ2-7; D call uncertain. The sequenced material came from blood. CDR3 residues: CSASLISREYF. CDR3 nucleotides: TGCAGTGCTAGCCTCATCTCTCGGGAGTACTTC.